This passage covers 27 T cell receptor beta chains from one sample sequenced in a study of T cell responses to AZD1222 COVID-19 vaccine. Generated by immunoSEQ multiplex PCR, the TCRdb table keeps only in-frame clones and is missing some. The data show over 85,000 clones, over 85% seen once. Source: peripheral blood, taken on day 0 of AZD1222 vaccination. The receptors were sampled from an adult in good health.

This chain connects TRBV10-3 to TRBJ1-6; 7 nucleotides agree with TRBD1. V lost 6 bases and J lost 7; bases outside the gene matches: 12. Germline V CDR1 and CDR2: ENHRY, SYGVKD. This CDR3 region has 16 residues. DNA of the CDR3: TGTGCCATCAGAAGGAGCCGGGACAGAGACAATTCACCCCTCCACTTT. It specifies CAIRRSRDRDNSPLHF.

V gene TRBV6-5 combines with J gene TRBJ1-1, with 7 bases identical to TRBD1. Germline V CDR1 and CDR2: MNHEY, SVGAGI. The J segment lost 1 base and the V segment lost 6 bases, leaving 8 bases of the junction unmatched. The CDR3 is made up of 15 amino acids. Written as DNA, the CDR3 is TGTGCCAGCAGATACAGGGGATCCGGGAACACTGAAGCTTTCTTT. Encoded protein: CASRYRGSGNTEAFF.

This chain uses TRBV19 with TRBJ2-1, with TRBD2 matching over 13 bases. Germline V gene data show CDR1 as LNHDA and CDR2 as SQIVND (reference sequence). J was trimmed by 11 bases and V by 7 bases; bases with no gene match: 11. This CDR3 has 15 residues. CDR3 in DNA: TGTGCCAGTATAAAAAGTACTAGCGGGAGGGATAAGCAGTTCTTC. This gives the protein CASIKSTSGRDKQFF.

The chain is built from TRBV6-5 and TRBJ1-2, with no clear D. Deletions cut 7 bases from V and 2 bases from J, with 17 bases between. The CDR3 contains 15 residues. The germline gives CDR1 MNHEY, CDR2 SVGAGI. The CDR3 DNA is TGTGCCAGCAACACCCGACAAGGAGGCAACTATGGCTACACCTTC. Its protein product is CASNTRQGGNYGYTF.

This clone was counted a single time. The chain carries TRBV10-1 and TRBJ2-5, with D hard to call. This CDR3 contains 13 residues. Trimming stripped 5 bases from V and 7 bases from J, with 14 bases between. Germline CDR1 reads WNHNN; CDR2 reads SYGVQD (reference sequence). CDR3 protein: CASSSDAFSTQYF. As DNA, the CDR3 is TGCGCCAGCAGTTCCGACGCCTTTTCGACCCAGTACTTC.

CDR3 sequence: CASSLGGQGVSGIQYF. CDR3 bases: TGTGCCAGCAGTTTAGGGGGACAGGGCGTGTCGGGCATTCAGTACTTC. This chain connects TRBV28 to TRBJ2-4, with TRBD1 matching 9 bases. Trimming removed 2 bases from V and 9 bases from J; junction bases left unmatched: 11. Germline V gives CDR1 MDHEN, CDR2 SYDVKM. The CDR3 length is 16 residues.

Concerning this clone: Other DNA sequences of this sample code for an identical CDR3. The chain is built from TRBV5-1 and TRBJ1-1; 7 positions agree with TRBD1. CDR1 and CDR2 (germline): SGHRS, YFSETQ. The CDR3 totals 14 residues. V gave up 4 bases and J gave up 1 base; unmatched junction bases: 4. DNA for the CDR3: TGCGCCAGCAGCCCGGGACAGCCGAACACTGAAGCTTTCTTT. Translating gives CASSPGQPNTEAFF.

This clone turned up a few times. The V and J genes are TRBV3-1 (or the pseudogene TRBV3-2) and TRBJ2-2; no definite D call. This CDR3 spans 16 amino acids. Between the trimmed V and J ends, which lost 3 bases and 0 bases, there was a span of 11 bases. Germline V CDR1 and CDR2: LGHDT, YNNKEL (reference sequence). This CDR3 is CASSHSARTNTGELFF. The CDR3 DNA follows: TGTGCCAGCAGCCATTCCGCGCGAACGAACACCGGGGAGCTGTTTTTT.

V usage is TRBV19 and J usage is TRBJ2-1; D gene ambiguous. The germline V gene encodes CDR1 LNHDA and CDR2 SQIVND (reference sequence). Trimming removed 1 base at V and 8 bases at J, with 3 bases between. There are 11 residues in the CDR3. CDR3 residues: CASSIGDEQFF. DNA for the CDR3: TGTGCCAGTAGTATAGGTGATGAGCAGTTCTTC.

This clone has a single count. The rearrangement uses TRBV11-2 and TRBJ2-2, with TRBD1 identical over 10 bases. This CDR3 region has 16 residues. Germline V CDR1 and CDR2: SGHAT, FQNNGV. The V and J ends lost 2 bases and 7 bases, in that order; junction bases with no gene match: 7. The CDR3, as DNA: TGTGCCAGCAGCTTATTCCGACAGGGGGCTCACGGGGAGCTGTTTTTT. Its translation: CASSLFRQGAHGELFF.

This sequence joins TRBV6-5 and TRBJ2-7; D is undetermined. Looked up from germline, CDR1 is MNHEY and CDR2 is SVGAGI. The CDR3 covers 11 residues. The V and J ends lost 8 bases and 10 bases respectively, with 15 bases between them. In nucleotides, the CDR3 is TGTGCCAGCTGCCATGGCGCGGAACAGTACTTC. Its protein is CASCHGAEQYF.

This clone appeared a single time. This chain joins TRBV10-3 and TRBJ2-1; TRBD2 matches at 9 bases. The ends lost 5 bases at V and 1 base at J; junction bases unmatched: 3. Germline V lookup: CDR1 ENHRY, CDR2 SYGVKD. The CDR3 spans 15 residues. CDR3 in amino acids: CAISRSGGSYNEQFF. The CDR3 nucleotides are TGTGCCATCAGTCGAAGCGGGGGGTCCTACAATGAGCAGTTCTTC.

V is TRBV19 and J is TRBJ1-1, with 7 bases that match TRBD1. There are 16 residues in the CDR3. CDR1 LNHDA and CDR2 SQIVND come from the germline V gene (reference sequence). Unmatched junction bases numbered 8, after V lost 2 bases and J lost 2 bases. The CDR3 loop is CASSIIGQVTNTEAFF. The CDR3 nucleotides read TGTGCCAGTAGTATAATCGGACAGGTGACCAACACTGAAGCTTTCTTT. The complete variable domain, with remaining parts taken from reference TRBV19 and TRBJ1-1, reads DGGITQSPKYLFRKEGQNVTLSCEQNLNHDAMYWYRQDPGQGLRLIYYSQIVNDFQKGDIAEGYSVSREKKESFPLTVTSAQKNPTAFYLCASSIIGQVTNTEAFFGQGTRLTVV.

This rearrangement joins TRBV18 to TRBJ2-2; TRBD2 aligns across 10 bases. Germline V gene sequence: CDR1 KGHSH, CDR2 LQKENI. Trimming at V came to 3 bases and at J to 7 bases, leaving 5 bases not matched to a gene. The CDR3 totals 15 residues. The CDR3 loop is CASSPPSGSFGELFF. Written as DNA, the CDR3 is TGTGCCAGCTCACCCCCTAGCGGGAGCTTCGGGGAGCTGTTTTTT.

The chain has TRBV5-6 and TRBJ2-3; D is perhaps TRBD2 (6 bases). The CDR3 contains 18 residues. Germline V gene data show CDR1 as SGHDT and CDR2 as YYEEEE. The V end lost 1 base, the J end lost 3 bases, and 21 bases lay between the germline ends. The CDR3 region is CASSLLGPTRGFTDTQYF. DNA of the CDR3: TGTGCCAGCAGCTTGTTGGGACCGACGCGGGGCTTTACAGATACGCAGTATTTT.

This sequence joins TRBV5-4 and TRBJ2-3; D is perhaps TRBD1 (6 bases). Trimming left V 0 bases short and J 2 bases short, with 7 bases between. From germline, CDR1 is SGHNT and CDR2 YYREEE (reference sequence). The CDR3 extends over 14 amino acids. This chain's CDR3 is CASSLGTATDTQYF. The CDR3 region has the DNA TGTGCCAGCAGCTTGGGGACAGCCACAGATACGCAGTATTTT.

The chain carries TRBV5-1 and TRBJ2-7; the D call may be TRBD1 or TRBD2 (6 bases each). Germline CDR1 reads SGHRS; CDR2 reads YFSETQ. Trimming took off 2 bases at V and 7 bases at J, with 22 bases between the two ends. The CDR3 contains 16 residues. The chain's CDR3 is CASSFATGALRGEQYF. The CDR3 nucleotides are TGCGCCAGCAGCTTTGCGACGGGGGCGCTCAGAGGGGAGCAGTACTTC.

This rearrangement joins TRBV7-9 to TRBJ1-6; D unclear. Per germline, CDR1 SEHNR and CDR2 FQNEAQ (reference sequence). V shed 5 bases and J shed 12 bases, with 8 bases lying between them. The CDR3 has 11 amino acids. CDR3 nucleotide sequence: TGTGCCAGCAGCGTCGAAGGACCCCTCCACTTT. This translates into CASSVEGPLHF. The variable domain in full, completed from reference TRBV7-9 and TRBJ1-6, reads DTGVSQNPRHKITKRGQNVTFRCDPISEHNRLYWYRQTLGQGPEFLTYFQNEAQLEKSRLLSDRFSAERPKGSFSTLEIQRTEQGDSAMYLCASSVEGPLHFGNGTRLTVT.

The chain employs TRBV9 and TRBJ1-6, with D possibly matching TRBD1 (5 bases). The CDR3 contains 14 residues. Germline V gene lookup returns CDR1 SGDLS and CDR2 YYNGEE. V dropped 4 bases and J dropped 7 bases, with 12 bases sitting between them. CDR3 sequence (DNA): TGTGCCAGCAGCACCGGTGGGGGGAATTCACCCCTCCACTTT. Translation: CASSTGGGNSPLHF.

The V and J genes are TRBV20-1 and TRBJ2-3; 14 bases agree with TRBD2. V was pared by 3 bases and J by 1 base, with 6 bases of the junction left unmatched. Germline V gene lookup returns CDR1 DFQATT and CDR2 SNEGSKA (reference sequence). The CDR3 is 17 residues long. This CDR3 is CSASVTSGGAGTDTQYF. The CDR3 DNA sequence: TGCAGTGCTAGTGTGACTAGCGGGGGGGCCGGCACAGATACGCAGTATTTT.

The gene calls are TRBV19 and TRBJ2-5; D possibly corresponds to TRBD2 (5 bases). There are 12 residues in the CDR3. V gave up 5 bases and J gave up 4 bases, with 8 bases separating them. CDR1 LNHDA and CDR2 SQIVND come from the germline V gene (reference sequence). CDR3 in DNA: TGTGCCAGTAGTGACCGGGGAGAGACCCAGTACTTC. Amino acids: CASSDRGETQYF.

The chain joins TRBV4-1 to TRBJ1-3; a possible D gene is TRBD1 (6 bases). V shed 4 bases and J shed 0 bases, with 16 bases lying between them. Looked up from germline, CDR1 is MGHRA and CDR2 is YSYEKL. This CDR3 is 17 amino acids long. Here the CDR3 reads CASSRGGQLSSGNTIYF. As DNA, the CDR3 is TGCGCCAGCAGCCGAGGGGGACAACTGAGCTCTGGAAACACCATATATTTT.

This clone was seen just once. DNA of the CDR3: TGTGCCAGCAGCGTAACAGGGGGCGGTCAGCCCCAGCATTTT. Translation: CASSVTGGGQPQHF. The chain uses TRBV3-1 (or the pseudogene TRBV3-2) and TRBJ1-5, with 9 bases matching TRBD1. With 5 bases clipped from V and 6 bases from J, the junction kept 5 bases outside the gene matches. CDR3 length equals 14 residues. Germline CDR1 is LGHDT and CDR2 is YNNKEL (reference sequence).

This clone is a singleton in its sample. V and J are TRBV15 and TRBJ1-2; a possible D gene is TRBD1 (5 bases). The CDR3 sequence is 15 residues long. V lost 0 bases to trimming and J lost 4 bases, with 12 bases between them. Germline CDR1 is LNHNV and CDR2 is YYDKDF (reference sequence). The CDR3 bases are TGTGCCACCAGCAGAGACCTCGTCGGGGCCTATGGCTACACCTTC. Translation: CATSRDLVGAYGYTF. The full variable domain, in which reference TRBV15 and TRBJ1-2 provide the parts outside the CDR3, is DAMVIQNPRYQVTQFGKPVTLSCSQTLNHNVMYWYQQKSSQAPKLLFHYYDKDFNNEADTPDNFQSRRPNTSFCFLDIRSPGLGDTAMYLCATSRDLVGAYGYTFGSGTRLTVV.

CDR3 in DNA: TGTGCCAGCAGCGTAGATCCCGGGGCAAGCGGGGGCCACAATGAGCAGTTCTTC. Its protein product is CASSVDPGASGGHNEQFF. The rearrangement links TRBV9 to TRBJ2-1; 8 bases are a match to TRBD2. V lost 0 bases and J lost 5; bases outside the gene matches: 13. Germline CDR1 is SGDLS and CDR2 is YYNGEE. CDR3 size: 18 residues.

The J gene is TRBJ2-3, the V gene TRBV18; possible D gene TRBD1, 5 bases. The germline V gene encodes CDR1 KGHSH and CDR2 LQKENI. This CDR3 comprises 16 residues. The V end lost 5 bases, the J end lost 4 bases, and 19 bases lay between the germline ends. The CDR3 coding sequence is TGTGCCAGCTCAGGGGCGTTACCGTTGTGGCCAGATACGCAGTATTTT. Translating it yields CASSGALPLWPDTQYF.

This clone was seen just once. The CDR3 DNA reads TGTGCCAGCAGCTTAAGAACAACTAATGAAAAACTGTTTTTT. It codes for CASSLRTTNEKLFF. J is TRBJ1-4 and V is TRBV7-9; D call uncertain. Germline V gene data show CDR1 as SEHNR and CDR2 as FQNEAQ (reference sequence). The CDR3 is 14 amino acids. Trimming removed 2 bases at V and 0 bases at J, with 4 bases between.